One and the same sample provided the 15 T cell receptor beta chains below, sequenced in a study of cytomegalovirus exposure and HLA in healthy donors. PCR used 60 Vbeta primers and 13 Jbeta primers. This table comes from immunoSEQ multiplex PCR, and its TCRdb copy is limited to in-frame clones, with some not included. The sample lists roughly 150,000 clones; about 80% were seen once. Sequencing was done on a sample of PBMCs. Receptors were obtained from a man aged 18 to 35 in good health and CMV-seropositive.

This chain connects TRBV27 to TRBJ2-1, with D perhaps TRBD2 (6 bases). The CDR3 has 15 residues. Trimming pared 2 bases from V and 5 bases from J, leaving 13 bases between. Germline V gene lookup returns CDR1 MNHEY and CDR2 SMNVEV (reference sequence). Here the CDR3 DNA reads TGTGCCAGCAGTTTACAAGCGGGTCTGGACAATGAGCAGTTCTTC. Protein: CASSLQAGLDNEQFF.

CDR3 in amino acids: CASSEKSDLQGGKLFF. The CDR3, as DNA: TGTGCCAGCAGTGAAAAGTCGGACCTCCAGGGCGGAAAACTGTTTTTT. The chain links TRBV6-1 to TRBJ1-4; tentatively, D is TRBD1 (5 bases). Germline V lookup: CDR1 MNHNS, CDR2 SASEGT. This CDR3 spans 16 amino acids. V shed 2 bases and J shed 10 bases, with 20 bases lying between them.

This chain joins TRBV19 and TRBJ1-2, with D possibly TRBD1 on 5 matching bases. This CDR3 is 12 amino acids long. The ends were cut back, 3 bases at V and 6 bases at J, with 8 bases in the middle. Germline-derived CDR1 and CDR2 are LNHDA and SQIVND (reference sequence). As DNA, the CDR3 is TGTGCCAGTAGTATGGCAGGGAATGGCTACACCTTC. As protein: CASSMAGNGYTF.

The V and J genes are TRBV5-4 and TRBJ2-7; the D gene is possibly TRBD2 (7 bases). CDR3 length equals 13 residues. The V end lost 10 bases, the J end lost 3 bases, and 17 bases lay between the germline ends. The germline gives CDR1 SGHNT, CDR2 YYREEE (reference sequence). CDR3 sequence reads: CAYGAGAYYEQYF. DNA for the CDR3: TGTGCCTACGGTGCGGGGGCTTACTACGAGCAGTACTTC.

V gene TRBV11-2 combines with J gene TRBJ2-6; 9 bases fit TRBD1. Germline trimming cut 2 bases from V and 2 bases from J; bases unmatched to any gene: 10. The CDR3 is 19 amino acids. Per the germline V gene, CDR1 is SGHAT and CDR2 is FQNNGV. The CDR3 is CASSLFRNRGRTGANVLTF. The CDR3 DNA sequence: TGTGCCAGCAGCTTATTCCGGAACAGGGGGCGTACTGGGGCCAACGTCCTGACTTTC.

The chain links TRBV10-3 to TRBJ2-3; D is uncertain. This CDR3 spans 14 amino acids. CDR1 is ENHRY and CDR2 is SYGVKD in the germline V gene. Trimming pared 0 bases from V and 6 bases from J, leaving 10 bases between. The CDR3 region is CAISESSLRDTQYF. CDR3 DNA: TGTGCCATCAGTGAGTCGAGCTTGAGGGATACGCAGTATTTT.

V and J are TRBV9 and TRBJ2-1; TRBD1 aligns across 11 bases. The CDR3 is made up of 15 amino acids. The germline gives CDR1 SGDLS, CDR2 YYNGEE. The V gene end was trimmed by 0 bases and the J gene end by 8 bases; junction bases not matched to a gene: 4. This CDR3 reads CASSVGGQGGDEQFF. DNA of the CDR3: TGTGCCAGCAGCGTAGGGGGACAGGGGGGAGATGAGCAGTTCTTC.

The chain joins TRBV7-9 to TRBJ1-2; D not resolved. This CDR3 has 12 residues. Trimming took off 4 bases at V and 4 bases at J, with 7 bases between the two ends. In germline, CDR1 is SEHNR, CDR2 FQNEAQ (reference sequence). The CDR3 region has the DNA TGTGCCAGCAGCTCCCTTTCCTATGGCTACACCTTC. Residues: CASSSLSYGYTF.

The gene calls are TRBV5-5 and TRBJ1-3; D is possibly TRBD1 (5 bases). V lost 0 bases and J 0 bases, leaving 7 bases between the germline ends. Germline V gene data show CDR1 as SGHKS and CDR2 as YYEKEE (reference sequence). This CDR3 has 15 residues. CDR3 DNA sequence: TGTGCCAGCAGCTTGGAGGGGTTCTCTGGAAACACCATATATTTT. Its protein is CASSLEGFSGNTIYF. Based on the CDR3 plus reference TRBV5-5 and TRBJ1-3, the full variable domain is DAGVTQSPTHLIKTRGQQVTLRCSPISGHKSVSWYQQVLGQGPQFIFQYYEKEERGRGNFPDRFSARQFPNYSSELNVNALLLGDSALYLCASSLEGFSGNTIYFGEGSWLTVV.

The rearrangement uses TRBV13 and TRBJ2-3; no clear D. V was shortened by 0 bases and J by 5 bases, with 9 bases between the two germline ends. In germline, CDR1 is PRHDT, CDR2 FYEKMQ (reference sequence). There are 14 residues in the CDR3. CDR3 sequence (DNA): TGTGCCAGCAGCTTAGGGGCGGCTCTAGATACGCAGTATTTT. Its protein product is CASSLGAALDTQYF.

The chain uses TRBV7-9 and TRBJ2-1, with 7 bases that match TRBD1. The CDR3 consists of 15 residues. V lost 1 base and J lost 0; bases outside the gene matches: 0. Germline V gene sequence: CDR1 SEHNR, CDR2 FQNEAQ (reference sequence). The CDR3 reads CASSLGDSSYNEQFF. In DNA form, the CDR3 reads TGTGCCAGCAGCTTAGGGGACAGCTCCTACAATGAGCAGTTCTTC.

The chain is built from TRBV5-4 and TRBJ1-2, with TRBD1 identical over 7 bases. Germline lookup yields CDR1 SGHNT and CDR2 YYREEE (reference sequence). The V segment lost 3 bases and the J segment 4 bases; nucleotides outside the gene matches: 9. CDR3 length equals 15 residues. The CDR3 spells CASSWAAGTVYGYTF. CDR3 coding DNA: TGTGCCAGCAGCTGGGCTGCCGGGACAGTCTATGGCTACACCTTC.

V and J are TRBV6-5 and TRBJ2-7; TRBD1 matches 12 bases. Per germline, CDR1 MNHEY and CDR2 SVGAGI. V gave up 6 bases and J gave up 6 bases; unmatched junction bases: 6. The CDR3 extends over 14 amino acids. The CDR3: CASSHPGQGAEQYF. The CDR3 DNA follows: TGTGCCAGCAGCCACCCGGGACAGGGGGCCGAGCAGTACTTC.

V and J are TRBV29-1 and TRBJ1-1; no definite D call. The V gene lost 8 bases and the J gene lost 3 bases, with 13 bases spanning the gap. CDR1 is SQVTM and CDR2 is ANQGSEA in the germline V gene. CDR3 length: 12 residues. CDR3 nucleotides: TGCAGCTCAGTGAGGGAGGACACTGAAGCTTTCTTT. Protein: CSSVREDTEAFF.

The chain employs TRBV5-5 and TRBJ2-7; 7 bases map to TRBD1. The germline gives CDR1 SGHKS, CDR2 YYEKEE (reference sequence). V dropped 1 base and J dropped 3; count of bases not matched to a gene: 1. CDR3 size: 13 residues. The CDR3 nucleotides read TGTGCCAGCAGCTTGTACAGGGGCTACGAGCAGTACTTC. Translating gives CASSLYRGYEQYF.